The source of this T cell receptor beta chain is a study of T-cell memory formation after mild COVID-19. TCRdb reanalysed the 5' RACE reads using MiXCR and keeps one entry per CDR3 protein. The sample carries about 150,000 distinct CDR3 sequences, 20% to 25% recorded once. Study-level findings and limits: Clones that contracted from day 15 to 85 were balanced CD4/CD8, while later expanders leaned CD4+.

Between the trimmed V and J ends, which lost 3 bases and 2 bases, there was a span of 4 bases. CDR3 length: 11 residues. Looked up from germline, CDR1 is GTSNPN and CDR2 is SVGIG (reference sequence). This clonotype was observed a few times. Antigen: not known. The sequenced sample consisted of PBMCs or a T cell subset sorted from them (not recorded which). The rearrangement joins TRBV30 to TRBJ1-2; D gene uncertain. The receptor was derived from an adult woman who had mild COVID-19 (a few samples of this study predate the infection). Cell type and time point are not known. CDR3 loop: CAWSENYGYTF. Written as DNA, the CDR3 is TGTGCCTGGAGCGAGAACTATGGCTACACCTTC.